This TCR beta chain originates from a study of resident and recirculating memory T cells in vitiligo. About the research overall: Epidermis came from shave biopsies of lesional and nonlesional sites, plus PBMCs.

V lost 6 bases and J lost 5, with 11 bases in between. The length of the CDR3 is 12 residues. Germline assignment: CDR1 SGHRS and CDR2 YFSETQ. Measured with immunoSEQ multiplex PCR; TCRdb has only the in-frame clones, and not every one. The table has tens of thousands of clones, roughly nine tenths seen once. This TCR derives from a male donor with vitiligo. The source material was blood. The chain links TRBV5-1 to TRBJ2-5, with D possibly being TRBD2 (6 bases). The DNA for the CDR3 is TGCGCCAGCAATGAGGGAGGCGAGACCCAGTACTTC. Translating it yields CASNEGGETQYF.